Sequencing of this T cell receptor (beta chain) was carried out in a study of blood T cell repertoires in COVID-19 (dated by TCRdb to about 2020). General notes on the study: Collaborator samples came from the United States, Italy and Spain and covered acute and convalescent phases of COVID-19. The sample metadata nearly always contained a de-identified subject ID, COVID-19 status, age in years and sex. The dataset comprised deeply sampled blood TCRbeta repertoires from subjects exposed to, actively infected with, or recovered from COVID-19. Where available, HLA class I and class II types were taken from metadata supplied by the sample provider and were not determined by assay-based typing. A freely available public database, intended as a resource for researchers studying the immune response to SARS-CoV-2, is where the repertoires were released. The samples were drawn from two sources: the first 160 participants of the ongoing ImmuneRACE study, and about 1,300 subjects contributed by 6 global collaborators. The material from the prospective study consisted of cDNA or gDNA derived from T cells, B-cell-depleted T cells, or PBMCs. Here is what the overall study found, with its caveats: The quantity of clinical and demographic metadata differed by source and by participant and was supplied without curation.

TCRbeta CDR3 regions were amplified from genomic DNA using the immunoSEQ Assay, a bias-controlled multiplex PCR. As for the original processing: The number of nucleated cells in each sample was estimated from the amplification of reference gene primers within the assay. To quantify the absolute abundance of each unique TCRbeta CDR3 rearrangement, sequence reads were collapsed and filtered. For each sample, productive Simpson clonality was calculated as the square root of Simpson's diversity index over productive rearrangements. TCRdb's version of the immuneACCESS table is confined to in-frame rearrangements and falls short of the full clone set. An unresolved V gene accounts for under half of the shortfall where checked; the remainder is of unknown origin. V and J calls and clone size are those listed in that table; D and trimming were worked out from the DNA. The sample table contains 250,000 to 300,000 clones; only one count was recorded for roughly 85% of them. The ten largest clones add up to 1.5% to 2% of the sample.

Germline trimming: 5 bases from V, 7 bases from J; junction bases outside gene matches: 2. From the germline V gene, CDR1 is KGHSH and CDR2 is LQKENI. The CDR3 has 12 amino acids, counting the end cysteine and phenylalanine. The sequence is cut down to CDR3 DNA, 36 bases in frame from base 1. Participants in the prospective study were enrolled through a virtual design, were aged 18 to 89 years, and lived in 24 United States geographic areas. To assign participants to cohorts, the prospective study relied on clinical history that participants themselves reported in a screening survey and a study questionnaire. ImmuneRACE Cohort 3 recovered participants were defined by two consecutive negative NP/OP PCR tests, healthcare professional clearance, or symptom resolution. Mobile phlebotomists in the prospective study collected whole blood, serum and a nasopharyngeal or oropharyngeal swab from every participant. Participants in the prospective study had the option to provide additional blood draws and questionnaires over a roughly 2-month period. Before DNA extraction, prospective study blood samples were shipped either frozen or at room temperature.

Points on this clone: The antigen it recognizes is unknown. Qualities for individual bases were not recorded, and no much larger clone is one base off.

Recombination joined TRBV18 with TRBJ1-2, with 9 central nucleotides matching TRBD1. This receptor was obtained from a woman between 45 and 60 years old who had recovered from COVID-19. Material: PBMCs or T cells enriched from blood (not recorded which). The DNA sequence reads TGTGCCAGCTCATTGGGACAGGGTGGCTACACCTTC. Translated, it reads CASSLGQGGYTF.